This T cell receptor (beta chain) derives from a study of molecular identifiers for immune sequencing clone quantification. Naive CD8 library inputs spanned 20,000 to 1,000,000 sorted cells and 10%, 30% or 50% RNA. CDR1 and CDR2 (germline): DFQATT, SNEGSKA (reference sequence). The V gene end was trimmed by 0 bases and the J gene end by 4 bases; junction bases not matched to a gene: 12. This CDR3 region has 17 residues. MiXCR was run by TCRdb on the PCR reads, yielding one entry per CDR3 protein. The sample records some 580,000 distinct CDR3 sequences, about 25% being singletons. Material for sequencing was naive CD8+ T cells from blood, with Jurkat cell RNA spiked in. Stated subset: FACS-sorted CD8+CD4-CCR7+CD45RA+ naive T cells. J is TRBJ2-1 and V is TRBV20-1, with 7 bases matching TRBD2. This TCR came from a human donor in good health. Some libraries in this study had Jurkat cell RNA spiked in. CDR3 sequence reads: CSARDPTSASLYNEQFF. The DNA of the CDR3 is TGCAGTGCTAGAGACCCCACTAGCGCAAGTCTTTACAATGAGCAGTTCTTC.